This T cell receptor (beta chain) was captured by sequencing in a study of shared clonotypes between healthy human individuals. General study points: Around 5% was the fraction of naive CD4 clonotypes found shared across several donors.

The CDR3 contains 16 residues. Germline CDR1 SQVTM, CDR2 ANQGSEA. The V gene end was trimmed by 2 bases and the J gene end by 5 bases; junction bases not matched to a gene: 14. Using immunoSEQ multiplex PCR, the repertoire was profiled, and TCRdb retains in-frame clones only, with some absent. Found here are roughly 500,000 clones, 95% to 96% of them singletons; the top ten hold about 0.064%. Note on this clone: Its cognate antigen is unknown.

Sequencing used naive CD4+ T cells sorted from blood. Subset: CD45RA+ positively selected. This chain joins TRBV29-1 and TRBJ2-5; 7 bases agree with TRBD1. The sequence was obtained from a woman in her 30s in good health. CDR3 residues: CSVELAGRGTGETQYF. The CDR3 DNA is TGCAGCGTTGAACTCGCGGGCAGGGGGACCGGGGAGACCCAGTACTTC.